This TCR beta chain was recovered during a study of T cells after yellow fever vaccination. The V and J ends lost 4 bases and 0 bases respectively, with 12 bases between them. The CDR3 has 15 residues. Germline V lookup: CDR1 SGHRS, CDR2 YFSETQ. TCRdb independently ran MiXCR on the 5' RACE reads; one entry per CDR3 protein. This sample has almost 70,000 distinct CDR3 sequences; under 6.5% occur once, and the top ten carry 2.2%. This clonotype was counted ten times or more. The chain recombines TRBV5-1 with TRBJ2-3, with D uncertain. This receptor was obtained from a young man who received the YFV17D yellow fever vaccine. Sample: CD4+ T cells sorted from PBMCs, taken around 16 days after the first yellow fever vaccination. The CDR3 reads CASSQGISSTDTQYF. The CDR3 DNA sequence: TGCGCCAGCAGCCAAGGGATTTCTAGCACAGATACGCAGTATTTT. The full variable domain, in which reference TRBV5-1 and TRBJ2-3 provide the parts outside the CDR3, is KAGVTQTPRYLIKTRGQQVTLSCSPISGHRSVSWYQQTPGQGLQFLFEYFSETQRNKGNFPGRFSGRQFSNSRSEMNVSTLELGDSALYLCASSQGISSTDTQYFGPGTRLTVL.